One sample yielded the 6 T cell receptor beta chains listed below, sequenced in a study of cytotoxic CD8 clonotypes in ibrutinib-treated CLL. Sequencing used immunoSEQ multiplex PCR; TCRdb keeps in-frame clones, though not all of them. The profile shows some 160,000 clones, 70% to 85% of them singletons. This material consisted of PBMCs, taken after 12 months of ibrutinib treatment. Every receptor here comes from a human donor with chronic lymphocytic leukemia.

The CDR3 nucleotides read TGTGCCAGCAGCGGACCCGGTGGCCAGCCCCAGCATTTT. This codes for CASSGPGGQPQHF. The chain is built from TRBV9 and TRBJ1-5; D not certain. Germline values: CDR1 SGDLS, CDR2 YYNGEE. This CDR3 contains 13 residues. Trimming left V 3 bases short and J 7 bases short, with 11 bases between.

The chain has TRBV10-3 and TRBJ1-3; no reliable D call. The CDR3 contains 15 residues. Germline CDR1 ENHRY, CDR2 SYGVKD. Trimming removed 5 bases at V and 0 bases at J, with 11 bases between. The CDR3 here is CAISTPGSSGNTIYF. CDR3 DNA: TGTGCCATCAGTACACCGGGGAGCTCTGGAAACACCATATATTTT.

CDR3 sequence reads: CASSHGGRAGEQYF. CDR3 coding DNA: TGTGCCAGCAGCCACGGTGGGAGGGCCGGCGAGCAGTACTTC. The chain couples TRBV11-2 to TRBJ2-7, with 7 bases lining up with TRBD2. The CDR3 runs 14 residues. Germline lookup yields CDR1 SGHAT and CDR2 FQNNGV. The junction had 10 bases not matched to a gene; V was cut back by 5 bases and J by 6 bases. Using reference TRBV11-2 and TRBJ2-7 for the parts outside the CDR3, the full variable domain is EAGVAQSPRYKIIEKRQSVAFWCNPISGHATLYWYQQILGQGPKLLIQFQNNGVVDDSQLPKDRFSAERLKGVDSTLKIQPAKLEDSAVYLCASSHGGRAGEQYFGPGTRLTVT.

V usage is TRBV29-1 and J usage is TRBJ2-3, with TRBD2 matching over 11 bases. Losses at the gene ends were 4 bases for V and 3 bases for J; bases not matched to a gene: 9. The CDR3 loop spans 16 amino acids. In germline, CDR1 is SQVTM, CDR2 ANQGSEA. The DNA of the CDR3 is TGCAGCGTTGGCTTTCAGACTAGCGGGACTACAGATACGCAGTATTTT. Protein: CSVGFQTSGTTDTQYF.

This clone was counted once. This CDR3 reads CASSLDGGGFNEQFF. The DNA for the CDR3 is TGTGCCAGCAGTCTCGATGGGGGAGGGTTCAATGAGCAGTTCTTC. The chain links TRBV5-5 to TRBJ2-1; TRBD2 agrees at 7 bases. Germline V gene data show CDR1 as SGHKS and CDR2 as YYEKEE (reference sequence). Trimming cost V 5 bases and J 6 bases; bases outside gene matches: 11. This CDR3 spans 15 amino acids.

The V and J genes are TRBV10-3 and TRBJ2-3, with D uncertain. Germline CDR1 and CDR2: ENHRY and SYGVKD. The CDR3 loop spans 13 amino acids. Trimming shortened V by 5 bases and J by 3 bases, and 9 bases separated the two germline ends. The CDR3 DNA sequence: TGTGCCATCAGTTTCCAGGAGACAGATACGCAGTATTTT. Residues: CAISFQETDTQYF.